One sample yielded the 11 T cell receptor beta chains listed below, sequenced in a study of shared clonotypes between healthy human individuals. TCRdb's copy holds only in-frame clones and misses some; the assay was immunoSEQ multiplex PCR. The data show about a million clones, with about three quarters seen just once and around 1.4% held by the top ten. Sequenced input: memory CD4+ T cells sorted from blood. The subset was: CD45RA-negative fraction. These receptors originate from a man between 18 and 35 years old in good health.

The chain recombines TRBV5-8 with TRBJ1-2; tentative D call: TRBD1 (5 bases). Trimming removed 6 bases at V and 3 bases at J, with 15 bases between. CDR1 is SGHTS, CDR2 YDEGEE, per germline. The CDR3 totals 14 residues. The CDR3 is CASNPDSSYYGYTF. The CDR3 DNA reads as TGTGCCAGCAACCCCGACAGTTCTTACTATGGCTACACCTTC.

V usage is TRBV18 and J usage is TRBJ2-4; no firm D call. The V end lost 4 bases, the J end lost 7 bases, and 5 bases lay between the germline ends. CDR3 length equals 11 residues. Germline V gives CDR1 KGHSH, CDR2 LQKENI. Written as DNA, the CDR3 is TGTGCCAGCTCACTTTTTAACATTCAGTACTTC. Its translation is CASSLFNIQYF.

As to this clone: This could be a read error, since a much larger clone is one nucleotide away. The gene calls are TRBV7-2 and TRBJ1-1; 7 positions agree with TRBD1. V shed 3 bases, J shed 4 bases, and the junction held 2 bases outside the gene matches. The CDR3 is 13 residues long. Germline CDR1 SGHTA, CDR2 FQGNSA. In DNA form, the CDR3 reads TGTGCCAGCAGCTTGGACAGGACCACTGAAGCTTTCTTT. It specifies CASSLDRTTEAFF. The complete variable domain, with remaining parts taken from reference TRBV7-2 and TRBJ1-1, reads GAGVSQSPSNKVTEKGKDVELRCDPISGHTALYWYRQSLGQGLEFLIYFQGNSAPDKSGLPSDRFSAERTGGSVSTLTIQRTQQEDSAVYLCASSLDRTTEAFFGQGTRLTVV.

The rearrangement joins TRBV27 to TRBJ1-2; 7 nucleotides agree with TRBD1. The CDR3 has 13 residues. Germline V CDR1 and CDR2: MNHEY, SMNVEV (reference sequence). V lost 6 bases, J lost 8 bases, and 9 bases stayed unmatched. This CDR3 reads CASSQEQGFGYTF. The CDR3 bases are TGTGCCAGCAGCCAAGAACAGGGGTTCGGCTACACCTTC.

This clone is a singleton in its sample. V and J are TRBV10-3 and TRBJ2-1, with 9 bases lining up with TRBD1. Germline V gene lookup returns CDR1 ENHRY and CDR2 SYGVKD. J was trimmed by 9 bases and V by 7 bases; bases with no gene match: 7. This CDR3 is built from 13 residues. CDR3 sequence (DNA): TGTGCCATCACTATGGACAGGGGCACTGAGCAGTTCTTC. Translation: CAITMDRGTEQFF.

A single count supports this clone. V gene TRBV28 combines with J gene TRBJ2-7, with 7 bases identical to TRBD1. Losses at the gene ends were 6 bases for V and 0 bases for J; bases not matched to a gene: 5. The germline gives CDR1 MDHEN, CDR2 SYDVKM. The CDR3 covers 14 residues. CDR3 region: CASRGTADSYEQYF. In DNA, the CDR3 is TGTGCCAGCAGGGGGACAGCAGACTCCTACGAGCAGTACTTC.

The chain couples TRBV30 to TRBJ1-3, with D possibly matching TRBD1 (5 bases). V was clipped by 3 bases and J by 4 bases, with 13 bases between them. This CDR3 comprises 14 residues. The germline V gene has CDR1 GTSNPN and CDR2 SVGIG (reference sequence). CDR3 amino acids: CAWSVGGTGNTIYF. Written as DNA, the CDR3 is TGTGCCTGGAGCGTGGGGGGGACGGGAAACACCATATATTTT.

The V call is TRBV19, the J call TRBJ2-5; 7 nucleotides agree with TRBD1. The CDR3 spans 15 residues. CDR1 is LNHDA, CDR2 SQIVND, per germline (reference sequence). V was pared by 7 bases and J by 1 base, with 9 bases of the junction left unmatched. In DNA, the CDR3 is TGTGCCAGTAAATCTGTGCCAGGGGGCCAAGAGACCCAGTACTTC. Its protein product is CASKSVPGGQETQYF. Based on the CDR3 plus reference TRBV19 and TRBJ2-5, the full variable domain is DGGITQSPKYLFRKEGQNVTLSCEQNLNHDAMYWYRQDPGQGLRLIYYSQIVNDFQKGDIAEGYSVSREKKESFPLTVTSAQKNPTAFYLCASKSVPGGQETQYFGPGTRLLVL.

V and J are TRBV9 and TRBJ2-3; no reliable D call. The CDR3 is 13 amino acids. The ends were cut back, 3 bases at V and 0 bases at J, with 5 bases in the middle. Germline CDR1 and CDR2: SGDLS and YYNGEE. CDR3 region: CASSAPSTDTQYF. CDR3 DNA sequence: TGTGCCAGCAGCGCGCCTAGCACAGATACGCAGTATTTT.

The genes are TRBV19 and TRBJ1-6; TRBD1 aligns across 10 bases. The CDR3 runs to 15 residues. Looked up from germline, CDR1 is LNHDA and CDR2 is SQIVND (reference sequence). V trimming: 4 bases; J trimming: 10 bases; junction bases outside the gene matches: 7. For the CDR3, the DNA is TGTGCCAGTAGTAAAACCGGGACAGGGGTATCACCCCTCCACTTT. Translation gives CASSKTGTGVSPLHF. The entire variable domain, with the rest obtained from reference TRBV19 and TRBJ1-6, is as follows: DGGITQSPKYLFRKEGQNVTLSCEQNLNHDAMYWYRQDPGQGLRLIYYSQIVNDFQKGDIAEGYSVSREKKESFPLTVTSAQKNPTAFYLCASSKTGTGVSPLHFGNGTRLTVT.

This clone appeared a few times. The genes are TRBV6-6 and TRBJ2-2; D gene ambiguous. CDR1 is MNHNY and CDR2 is SVGAGI in the germline V gene (reference sequence). Deletions cut 4 bases from V and 0 bases from J, with 9 bases between. The CDR3 consists of 15 residues. The CDR3 DNA is TGTGCCAGCAGTTTCCGGACCGCGAACACCGGGGAGCTGTTTTTT. Amino acid sequence: CASSFRTANTGELFF.